This section outlines one T cell receptor (beta chain) sequence together with its context. Trimming removed 5 bases from V and 1 base from J, with 12 bases in between. Per germline, CDR1 SGHVS and CDR2 FQNEAQ. This CDR3 has 14 amino acids. The sample belongs to a study of shared clonotypes between healthy human individuals. Clones were read by immunoSEQ multiplex PCR, and TCRdb kept only the in-frame ones, dropping some. In the table there are about 480,000 clones, 79% of which are singletons. This sequence joins TRBV7-8 and TRBJ2-7, with D perhaps matching TRBD2 (5 bases). Source material: PBMCs. The TCR comes from a woman between 35 and 50 years old in good health. Some clones in this sample may be carry-over from other donors' samples. CDR3: CASSHPGGSYEQYF. In DNA, the CDR3 is TGTGCCAGCAGCCACCCTGGAGGTTCCTACGAGCAGTACTTC.